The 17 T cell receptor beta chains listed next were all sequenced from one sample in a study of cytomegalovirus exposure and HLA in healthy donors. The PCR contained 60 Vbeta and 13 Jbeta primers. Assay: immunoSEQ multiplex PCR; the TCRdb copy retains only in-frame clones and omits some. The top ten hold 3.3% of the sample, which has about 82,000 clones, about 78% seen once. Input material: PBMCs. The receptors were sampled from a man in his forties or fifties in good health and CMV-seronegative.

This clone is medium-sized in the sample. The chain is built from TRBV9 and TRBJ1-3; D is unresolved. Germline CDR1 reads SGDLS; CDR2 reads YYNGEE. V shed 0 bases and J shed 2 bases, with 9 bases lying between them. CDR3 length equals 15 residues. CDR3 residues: CASSVGSGTGNTIYF. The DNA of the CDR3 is TGTGCCAGCAGCGTAGGTTCGGGAACTGGAAACACCATATATTTT.

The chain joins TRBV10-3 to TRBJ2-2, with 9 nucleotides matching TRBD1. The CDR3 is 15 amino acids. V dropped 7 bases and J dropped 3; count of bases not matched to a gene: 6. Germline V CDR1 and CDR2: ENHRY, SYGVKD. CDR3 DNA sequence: TGTGCCATCAAAAAGGGACAGGGTGACACCGGGGAGCTGTTTTTT. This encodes CAIKKGQGDTGELFF.

The CDR3 reads CASSEGPLGAALREQYF. Here the CDR3 DNA reads TGTGCCAGCAGTGAAGGCCCACTGGGAGCGGCCCTAAGGGAGCAGTACTTC. V is TRBV2 and J is TRBJ2-5; possibly TRBD2 for D (5 bases). V was pared by 1 base and J by 11 bases, with 26 bases between. The V gene's germline CDR1 is SNHLY and CDR2 FYNNEI. CDR3 size: 17 residues.

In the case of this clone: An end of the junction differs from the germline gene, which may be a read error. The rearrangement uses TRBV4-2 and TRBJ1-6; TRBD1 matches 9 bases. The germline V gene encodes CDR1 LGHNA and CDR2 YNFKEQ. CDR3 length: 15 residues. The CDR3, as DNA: TGTGCCAGCAGCCAAAAACAGGGGGCGGATTCACCCCCCCACTTT. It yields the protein CASSQKQGADSPPHF.

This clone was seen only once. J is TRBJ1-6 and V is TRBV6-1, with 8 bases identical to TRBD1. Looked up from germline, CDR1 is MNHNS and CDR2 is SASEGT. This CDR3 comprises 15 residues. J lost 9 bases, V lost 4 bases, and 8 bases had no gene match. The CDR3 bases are TGTGCCAGCAGTGGCTTACGGCAGGGGGCTTCACCCCTCCACTTT. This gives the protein CASSGLRQGASPLHF.

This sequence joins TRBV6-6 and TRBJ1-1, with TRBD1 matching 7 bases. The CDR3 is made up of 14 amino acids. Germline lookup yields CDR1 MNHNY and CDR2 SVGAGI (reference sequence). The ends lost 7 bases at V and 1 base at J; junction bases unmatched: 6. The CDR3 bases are TGTGCCAGCACCTCAGGGGGTGGGAACACTGAAGCTTTCTTT. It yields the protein CASTSGGGNTEAFF.

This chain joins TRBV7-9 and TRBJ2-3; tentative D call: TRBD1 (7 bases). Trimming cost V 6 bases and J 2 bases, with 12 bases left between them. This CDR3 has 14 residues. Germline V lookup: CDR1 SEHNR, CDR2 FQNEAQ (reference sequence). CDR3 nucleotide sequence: TGTGCCAGCAGTCAGGGGGGTAACACAGATACGCAGTATTTT. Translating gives CASSQGGNTDTQYF.

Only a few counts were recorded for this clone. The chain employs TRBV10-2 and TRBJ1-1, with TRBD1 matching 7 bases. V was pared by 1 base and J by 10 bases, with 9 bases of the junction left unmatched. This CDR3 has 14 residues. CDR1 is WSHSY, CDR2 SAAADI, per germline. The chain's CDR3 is CASSEFGQVIGAFF. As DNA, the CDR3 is TGCGCCAGCAGTGAGTTCGGACAGGTCATTGGAGCTTTCTTT.

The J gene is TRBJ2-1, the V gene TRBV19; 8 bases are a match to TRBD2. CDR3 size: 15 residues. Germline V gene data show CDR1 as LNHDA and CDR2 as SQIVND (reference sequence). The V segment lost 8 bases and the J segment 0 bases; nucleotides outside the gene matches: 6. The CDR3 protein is CASDLGTSSYNEQFF. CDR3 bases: TGTGCCAGTGACCTCGGGACTAGCTCCTACAATGAGCAGTTCTTC. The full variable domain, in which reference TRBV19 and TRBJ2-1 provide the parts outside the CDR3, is DGGITQSPKYLFRKEGQNVTLSCEQNLNHDAMYWYRQDPGQGLRLIYYSQIVNDFQKGDIAEGYSVSREKKESFPLTVTSAQKNPTAFYLCASDLGTSSYNEQFFGPGTRLTVL.

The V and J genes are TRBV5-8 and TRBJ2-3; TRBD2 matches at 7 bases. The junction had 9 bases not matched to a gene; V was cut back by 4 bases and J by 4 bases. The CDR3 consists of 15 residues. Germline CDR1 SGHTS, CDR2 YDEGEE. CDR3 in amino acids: CASSLGGSGADTQYF. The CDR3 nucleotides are TGTGCCAGCAGCCTGGGGGGGAGCGGGGCAGATACGCAGTATTTT. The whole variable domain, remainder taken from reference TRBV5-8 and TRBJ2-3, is EAGVTQSPTHLIKTRGQQATLRCSPISGHTSVYWYQQALGLGLQFLLWYDEGEERNRGNFPPRFSGRQFPNYSSELNVNALELEDSALYLCASSLGGSGADTQYFGPGTRLTVL.

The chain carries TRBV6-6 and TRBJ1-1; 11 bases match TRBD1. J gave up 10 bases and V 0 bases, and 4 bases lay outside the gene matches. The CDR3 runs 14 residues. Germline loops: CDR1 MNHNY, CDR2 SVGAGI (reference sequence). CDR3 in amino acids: CASSYSGQGVGAFF. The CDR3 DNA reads TGTGCCAGCAGTTACTCGGGACAGGGGGTCGGAGCTTTCTTT.

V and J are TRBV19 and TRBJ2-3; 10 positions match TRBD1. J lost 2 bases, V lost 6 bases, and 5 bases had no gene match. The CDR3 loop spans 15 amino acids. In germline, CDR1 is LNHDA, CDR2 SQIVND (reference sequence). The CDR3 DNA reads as TGTGCCAGTAGAGCGGGACAGGGGAACACAGATACGCAGTATTTT. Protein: CASRAGQGNTDTQYF.

CDR3 in DNA: TGTGCCAGCAGTTTCGACAGCTTAGTAACTGAAGCTTTCTTT. Translation gives CASSFDSLVTEAFF. This sequence joins TRBV27 and TRBJ1-1, with D perhaps matching TRBD1 (5 bases). The V end was cut by 3 bases, the J end by 5 bases, with 13 bases between. The CDR3 has 14 amino acids. CDR1 is MNHEY, CDR2 SMNVEV, per germline (reference sequence).

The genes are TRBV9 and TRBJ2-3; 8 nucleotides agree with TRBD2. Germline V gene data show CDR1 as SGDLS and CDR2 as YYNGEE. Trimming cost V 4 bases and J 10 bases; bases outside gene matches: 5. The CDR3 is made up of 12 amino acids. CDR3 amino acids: CASSFPREAQYF. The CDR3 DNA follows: TGTGCCAGCAGCTTTCCGCGGGAGGCGCAGTATTTT.

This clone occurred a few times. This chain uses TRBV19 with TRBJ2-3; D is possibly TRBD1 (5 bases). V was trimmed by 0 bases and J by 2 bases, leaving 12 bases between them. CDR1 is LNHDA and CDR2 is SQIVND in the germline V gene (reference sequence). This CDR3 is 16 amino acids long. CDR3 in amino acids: CASSIEGRATTDTQYF. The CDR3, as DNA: TGTGCCAGTAGTATAGAGGGCAGGGCCACCACAGATACGCAGTATTTT.

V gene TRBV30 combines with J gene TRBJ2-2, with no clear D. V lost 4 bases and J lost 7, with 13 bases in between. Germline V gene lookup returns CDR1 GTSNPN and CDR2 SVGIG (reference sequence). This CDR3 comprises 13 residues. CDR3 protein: CAWTVRFGGELFF. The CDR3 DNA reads TGTGCCTGGACTGTACGTTTCGGCGGGGAGCTGTTTTTT.

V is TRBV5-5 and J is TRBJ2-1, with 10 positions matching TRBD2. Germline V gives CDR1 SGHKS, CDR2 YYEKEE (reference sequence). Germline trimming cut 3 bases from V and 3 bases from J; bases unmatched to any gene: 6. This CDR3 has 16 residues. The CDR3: CASSSSSSGGYNEQFF. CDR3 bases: TGTGCCAGCAGCTCTTCCTCTAGCGGGGGCTACAATGAGCAGTTCTTC.